This is a list of T cell receptor beta chains from one sample in a study of control samples from healthy donors and cancer patients. Clones were sequenced by immunoSEQ multiplex PCR, and TCRdb holds only the in-frame ones, with some missing. The data contain 150,000 or so clones, approximately 90% of them singletons. The source material was blood. The receptor source for this set is a woman in her 50s in good health. The CDR3 runs from the conserved cysteine through the conserved F or W. A D gene is named only where the DNA matches it firmly. Not every row has a clone size; where given, it reads once, few, many or a size class.

clone size	V gene	D gene	J gene	CDR3 DNA	CDR3 protein
.	TRBV28	.	TRBJ2-5	TGTGCCAGCAGTCCAACCCAGGGGAGGGAGACCCAGTACTTC	CASSPTQGRETQYF
.	TRBV6-1	.	TRBJ1-2	TGTGCCAGCAGTGAATTCACTCCTGCGGGGGGCAGGGTCTATGGCTACACCTTC	CASSEFTPAGGRVYGYTF
few	TRBV11-2	TRBD2	TRBJ2-7	TGTGCCAGCAGCATAACTAGCGGGAGCTACGAGCAGTACTTC	CASSITSGSYEQYF
.	TRBV13	TRBD1	TRBJ1-1	TGTGCCAGCAGCTTCCGGGACAGGGCCCCGATACGGAAGAACACTGAAGCTTTCTTT	CASSFRDRAPIRKNTEAFF
.	TRBV3-1/TRBV3-2	.	TRBJ2-3	TGTGCCAGCAGACCCACAGGGTCGGAGACGCAGTATTTT	CASRPTGSETQYF
.	TRBV11-2	TRBD1	TRBJ2-2	TGTGCCAGCAGCTTAGGGACAGGCATCACCGGGGAGCTGTTTTTT	CASSLGTGITGELFF
.	TRBV7-9	TRBD1	TRBJ1-1	TGTGCCAGCAGCCAGCCGGCAGGACAGGGGGGCGGCACTGAAGCTTTCTTT	CASSQPAGQGGGTEAFF
.	TRBV24-1	.	TRBJ2-2	TGTGCCACCAGTGATGTTTTAAGGGAGCTGGACACCGGGGAGCTGTTTTTT	CATSDVLRELDTGELFF
.	TRBV12-5	TRBD2	TRBJ2-3	TGTGCTAGTCGGGCGGGGGAGATCAGCACAGATACGCAGTATTTT	CASRAGEISTDTQYF
.	TRBV2	.	TRBJ1-2	TGTGCCATAAGAGACCTCAGGGGTATGGATGGCTACACCTTC	CAIRDLRGMDGYTF
.	TRBV5-5	.	TRBJ2-1	TGTGCCAGCAGCTTGGTGGGGTTAGAGGGGAATGAGCAGTTCTTC	CASSLVGLEGNEQFF
.	TRBV28	.	TRBJ1-2	TGTGCCAGCACCTATGAGGCCCCTAACTATGGCTACACCTTC	CASTYEAPNYGYTF
.	TRBV6-6	.	TRBJ2-1	TGTGCCAGCAGTTACTCAGGCGTAGGGCAGTTCTTC	CASSYSGVGQFF
.	TRBV15	.	TRBJ1-2	TGTGCCACCAGCAGTGGGACAAACTATGGCTACACCTTC	CATSSGTNYGYTF
.	TRBV12-5	.	TRBJ2-7	TGTGCTAGTGGTTTGACCATGCAGGAGCAGTACTTC	CASGLTMQEQYF
.	TRBV7-8	TRBD1	TRBJ2-3	TGTGCCAGCAGCTCGGGACAGAACACAGATACGCAGTATTTT	CASSSGQNTDTQYF
.	TRBV29-1	TRBD2	TRBJ2-1	TGCAGCGTTGAAGGAGGGGGGACTAGCGGGAGGCAAAATGAGCAGTTCTTC	CSVEGGGTSGRQNEQFF
.	TRBV10-2	.	TRBJ1-2	TGCGCCAGCAGTGGAGGGCCCTTGAGTGGCTACACCTTC	CASSGGPLSGYTF
.	TRBV19	.	TRBJ1-1	TGTGCCAGTAGTAAAGGACAGACCGTAGGCACTGAAGCTTTCTTT	CASSKGQTVGTEAFF
.	TRBV5-6	.	TRBJ1-2	TGTGCCAGCAGCCCCCTGGGGGAAGGGATCTATGGCTACACCTTC	CASSPLGEGIYGYTF
.	TRBV6-5	.	TRBJ2-5	TGTGCCAGCTTCACGACATTGGGGGAGACCCAGTACTTC	CASFTTLGETQYF
.	TRBV10-3	.	TRBJ1-2	TGTGCCATCAGTGAGTCGTCATCCCAGAACTATGGCTACACCTTC	CAISESSSQNYGYTF
.	TRBV29-1	TRBD1	TRBJ1-1	TGCAGCGCGCGACAGGGTATGAACACTGAAGCTTTCTTT	CSARQGMNTEAFF
.	TRBV12-5	TRBD2	TRBJ2-2	TGTGCTAGTGGTACCCCACGGACTAGCGATCTCACCGGGGAGCTGTTTTTT	CASGTPRTSDLTGELFF
.	TRBV7-8	.	TRBJ2-2	TGTGCCAGCAGCTCAACCTTTTTAAGGGCGACCGGGGAGCTGTTTTTT	CASSSTFLRATGELFF
.	TRBV19	.	TRBJ1-5	TGTGCCAGTAAGAAAACAGAAGATCAGCCCCAGCATTTT	CASKKTEDQPQHF
.	TRBV5-6	.	TRBJ1-2	TGTGCCAGCAGCTTGGGACGGAACTATGGCTACACCTTC	CASSLGRNYGYTF
.	TRBV19	TRBD1	TRBJ1-5	TGTGCCAGTAGTCCCGGGAGGACAGGGGATCAGCCCCAGCATTTT	CASSPGRTGDQPQHF
.	TRBV10-3	.	TRBJ1-6	TGTGCCATCAGTGACCTCAGGGATTCACCCCTCCACTTT	CAISDLRDSPLHF
.	TRBV25-1	.	TRBJ2-7	TGTGCCAGCAGTGTAGGGCACGAGCAGTACTTC	CASSVGHEQYF
.	TRBV7-9	TRBD2	TRBJ2-5	TGTGCCAGCAGCTTGCTAGCGGGGGGGTTTGGGCAAGAGACCCAGTACTTC	CASSLLAGGFGQETQYF
.	TRBV2	.	TRBJ1-2	TGTGCCAGCAGTGAAAGTATGGGCTTGGGTGGCTACACCTTC	CASSESMGLGGYTF
.	TRBV18	TRBD1	TRBJ1-1	TGTGCCAGCTCACCACTACAGGGGAAAAACACTGAAGCTTTCTTT	CASSPLQGKNTEAFF
.	TRBV6-5	TRBD1	TRBJ1-6	TGTGCCAGCAGTTACTCGACAGGGAATTCACCCCTCCACTTT	CASSYSTGNSPLHF
.	TRBV7-9	TRBD1	TRBJ1-2	TGTGCCAGCAGCCTCCAAACCGGGACAGGGGCAGCCTATGGCTACACCTTC	CASSLQTGTGAAYGYTF
.	TRBV11-2	TRBD1	TRBJ2-7	TGTGCCAGCATTCGGACAGGGAGCGACGAGCAGTACTTC	CASIRTGSDEQYF
once	TRBV30	.	TRBJ1-2	TGTGCCTGGAGTGTACTGGGGGGCCGTGGCTACACCTTC	CAWSVLGGRGYTF
.	TRBV7-2	.	TRBJ1-2	TGTGCCAGCAGCTCCCCCAGGGAGGTTTACGACTATGGCTACACCTTC	CASSSPREVYDYGYTF
.	TRBV6-1	.	TRBJ2-4	TGTGCCAGCAGTGCCGGACAGACGCTAGCCAAAAACATTCAGTACTTC	CASSAGQTLAKNIQYF
.	TRBV18	TRBD1	TRBJ2-7	TGTGCCAGCTCACCACTGAGACAGGGGGAGAACGAGCAGTACTTC	CASSPLRQGENEQYF
.	TRBV7-2	TRBD2	TRBJ2-3	TGTGCCAGCAGCTTAGACGGACTAGCGGGGAATACGCAGTATTTT	CASSLDGLAGNTQYF
.	TRBV24-1	TRBD2	TRBJ2-1	TGTGCCACCAGTGATTCGGGAGCGGGGGGGCTTGCATATGAGCAGTTCTTC	CATSDSGAGGLAYEQFF
.	TRBV30	TRBD1	TRBJ2-7	TGTGCCTGGAGTGTTCGAGGGGGCGCGAGGGTATACGAGCAGTACTTC	CAWSVRGGARVYEQYF
.	TRBV3-1/TRBV3-2	.	TRBJ1-5	TGTGCCAGCAGCCAAGAGGGGGGGAATCAGCCCCAGCATTTT	CASSQEGGNQPQHF
.	TRBV5-1	TRBD1	TRBJ1-3	TGCGCCAGCAGCTCGAAAACCACAGGGGCCTCTGGAAACACCATATATTTT	CASSSKTTGASGNTIYF
.	TRBV6-4	.	TRBJ1-5	TGTGCCAGCAGTGAGGAGAGTACAAATCAGCCCCAGCATTTT	CASSEESTNQPQHF
.	TRBV7-2	TRBD1	TRBJ2-5	TGTGCCAGCAGCTTAGCGGGACAGGGGGCTGCGCAGACCCAGTACTTC	CASSLAGQGAAQTQYF
.	TRBV19	.	TRBJ1-1	TGTGCCAGTAGTCCAGACAGGTCCGGTGGCGCTTTCTTT	CASSPDRSGGAFF
.	TRBV19	TRBD1	TRBJ2-6	TGTGCCAGTAGGGACAGGGTAGGCTCTGGGGCCAACGTCCTGACTTTC	CASRDRVGSGANVLTF
.	TRBV28	.	TRBJ2-5	TGTGCCAGCAGTCCCGACCTAGCGTCTGAGACCCAGTACTTC	CASSPDLASETQYF
.	TRBV24-1	.	TRBJ2-7	TGTGCCACCAGTGATCCCGGAAATAAGGGGGGAACCTACGAGCAGTACTTC	CATSDPGNKGGTYEQYF
.	TRBV7-6	.	TRBJ1-3	TGTGCCAGCAGCAGCCGGACCGCCGGAAACACCATATATTTT	CASSSRTAGNTIYF
.	TRBV28	TRBD1	TRBJ2-1	TGTGCCAGCAGCCGACCCTCCGGGACAGGGGGCGATGAGCAGTTCTTC	CASSRPSGTGGDEQFF
.	TRBV5-1	.	TRBJ1-2	TGCGCCAGCAGCTTGGAAGGGGTCGTGAGTTATGGCTACACCTTC	CASSLEGVVSYGYTF
once	TRBV10-2	.	TRBJ1-1	TGCGCCAGCAGCGGCTCGAACACTGAAGCTTTCTTT	CASSGSNTEAFF